The clone carrying this T cell receptor (beta chain) was seen ten or more times. Its antigen is not known. As for time point: patch test 2, 6 weeks after DPC sensitization. This sample's treatment: therapeutic diphenylcyclopropenone sensitization with weekly scalp DPC. Donation of samples came from alopecia patients who were 18 to 70 years old and suitable for DPC. This record comes from a study of human T cells and chemical hapten exposure. Study details: Throughout the approximately 26-week study, diphenylcyclopropenone was applied weekly to the patients' scalps.

Separate cDNA molecules received unique molecular identifiers, which the library attached to them. TCRdb re-derived calls from the RACE reads in MiXCR, one entry per CDR3 protein. In the table there are more than 75,000 distinct CDR3 sequences, about 9.6% of which are singletons. Study findings and constraints: In comparison with controls, expanded TCRs gave rise to a significantly larger number of large CDR3 similarity clusters.

The CDR3 sequence is 12 residues long. V was cut by 0 bases and J by 7 bases, with 7 bases left in between. Germline-derived CDR1 and CDR2 are MNHEY and SVGEGT. The chain uses TRBV6-2 or TRBV6-3 and TRBJ2-7; D unclear. The sample consisted of whole blood, taken in connection with sensitization to the hapten diphenylcyclopropenone (DPC). The source is a woman in her forties with alopecia areata. Some clones in this sample may be carry-over from other donors' samples. In nucleotides, the CDR3 is TGTGCCAGCAGTTACTCGAGCTGGGAGCAGTACTTC. This encodes CASSYSSWEQYF.